These 2 T cell receptor beta chains were sequenced from one sample in a study of T cells in Graves' hyperthyroidism and ophthalmopathy. Amplification yielded TCR beta CDR3 regions, with RNA transcripts as the source. First-round RT-PCR targeting the TCR CDR3 was performed with the HTBI primer set. Each CDR3 protein gets one entry after TCRdb re-called the multiplex PCR reads with MiXCR. The sample shows 600,000 to 650,000 distinct CDR3 sequences, more than 20% of them seen only once. Sequences were obtained from blood. Source of these receptors: a man aged 25-45 years with Graves' ophthalmopathy.

This chain links TRBV2 with TRBJ2-7; 11 nucleotides match TRBD1. Losses at the gene ends were 8 bases for V and 4 bases for J; bases not matched to a gene: 10. The length of the CDR3 is 15 residues. Germline V lookup: CDR1 SNHLY, CDR2 FYNNEI. The CDR3 DNA reads as TGTGCCAGCCAAGCTCCCGGGACAGGGGGGTACGAGCAGTACTTC. Translating gives CASQAPGTGGYEQYF. Supplemented by reference TRBV2 and TRBJ2-7, the full variable domain reads EPEVTQTPSHQVTQMGQEVILRCVPISNHLYFYWYRQILGQKVEFLVSFYNNEISEKSEIFDDQFSVERPDGSNFTLKIRSTKLEDSAMYFCASQAPGTGGYEQYFGPGTRLTVT.

This clonotype was found many times. The genes are TRBV28 and TRBJ2-5; a possible D gene is TRBD2 (5 bases). Trimming left V 6 bases short and J 2 bases short, with 16 bases between. This CDR3 is 15 amino acids long. The germline gives CDR1 MDHEN, CDR2 SYDVKM. The CDR3, as DNA: TGTGCCAGCAGCGAAGCACTAGAGACTCAAGAGACCCAGTACTTC. This encodes CASSEALETQETQYF. The entire variable domain, with the rest obtained from reference TRBV28 and TRBJ2-5, is as follows: DVKVTQSSRYLVKRTGEKVFLECVQDMDHENMFWYRQDPGLGLRLIYFSYDVKMKEKGDIPEGYSVSREKKERFSLILESASTNQTSMYLCASSEALETQETQYFGPGTRLLVL.